This TCR beta chain was captured by sequencing in a study of blood T cell repertoires in COVID-19 (dated by TCRdb to the early 2020s). Context from the whole study: Samples from collaborators originated in the United States, Italy and Spain and spanned both the acute and convalescent phases of COVID-19. Samples came from the ongoing ImmuneRACE study (first 160 participants) plus 1,254 subjects from 6 global collaborators. The material from the prospective study consisted of cDNA or gDNA derived from T cells, B-cell-depleted T cells, or PBMCs. Where available, HLA class I and class II types were obtained from metadata supplied by the sample provider rather than from assay-based typing. A freely available public database, intended as a resource for researchers studying the immune response to SARS-CoV-2, is where the repertoires were released. Sample metadata almost always included a de-identified subject ID, COVID-19 status, age in years and sex. The dataset comprised deeply sampled blood TCRbeta repertoires from subjects exposed to, actively infected with, or recovered from COVID-19. Broad study findings and their caveats: The amount of clinical and demographic metadata varied by source and participant and was provided uncurated.

The collaborating institutions used their own protocols to collect whole blood in K2EDTA tubes. Collaborator samples were shipped for TCRbeta analysis as frozen whole blood, isolated PBMCs, or DNA extracted from either sample type. Regarding this clone: Its specific antigen is unknown. Within one base of it there is no much larger clone, and no base qualities were kept.

TCRbeta CDR3 regions were amplified from genomic DNA by means of the immunoSEQ Assay, a bias-controlled multiplex PCR. The original methods were these. Nucleated cell counts per sample were estimated from amplification of reference gene primers within the assay. To quantify the absolute abundance of each unique TCRbeta CDR3 rearrangement, sequence reads were collapsed and filtered. For each sample, productive Simpson clonality was calculated as the square root of Simpson's diversity index across productive rearrangements. The table was pulled from immuneACCESS by TCRdb, which kept in-frame rearrangements only. Such tables lose some clones; where checked, under half of the loss comes from unresolved V genes, and the rest has no known cause. The DNA was the basis for D and trimming; V, J and clone size are from that table. This sample gives around 100,000 clones in total; around 87% of them show up just once. Roughly 7.1% of the sample is taken by the ten largest.

Relative to germline, V is 3 bases shorter and J is 1 base shorter, with 9 bases between their ends. As encoded in the germline V gene, CDR1 is SNHLY while CDR2 is FYNNEI. The cysteine opens and the phenylalanine closes a CDR3 of 14 amino acids. CDR3 DNA only is kept here, 42 bases in frame from base 1. Specimen: peripheral blood. This receptor was taken from a human donor with acute or convalescent COVID-19. The donor label of this sample is uncertain. Rearrangement joined TRBV2 to TRBJ1-1, with the D segment identity uncertain. In nucleotide form, the sequence is TGTGCCAGCAGTGAGTACAGCCGGAACACTGAAGCTTTCTTT. It translates as CASSEYSRNTEAFF.